A single sample is the source of the 20 T cell receptor beta chains below, sequenced in a study of T cell repertoires in cytomegalovirus infection. TCRdb reprocessed the reads via MiXCR and lists one record per CDR3 protein. The profile shows 450,000 to 650,000 distinct CDR3 sequences, about 25% of them singletons. Source material: PBMCs. The receptors were gathered from a human donor in good health (CMV status not recorded). Some clones in this sample may be carry-over from other donors' samples.

This clonotype was recorded many times. The chain couples TRBV7-7 to TRBJ2-5, with 8 bases matching TRBD1. Germline CDR1 and CDR2: SSHAT and FNYEAQ (reference sequence). V lost 6 bases, J lost 1 base, and 4 bases stayed unmatched. CDR3 length equals 14 residues. The CDR3 region is CASRQGQGQETQYF. CDR3 nucleotides: TGTGCCAGCAGGCAAGGACAGGGCCAAGAGACCCAGTACTTC.

The V and J genes are TRBV5-1 and TRBJ2-1; 14 bases align to TRBD2. CDR1 SGHRS and CDR2 YFSETQ come from the germline V gene. The ends lost 6 bases at V and 5 bases at J; junction bases unmatched: 13. This CDR3 region has 18 residues. The CDR3 nucleotides are TGCGCCAGCAACGGACTAGCGGGAGGCCTAAATCTCAACAATGAGCAGTTCTTC. It yields the protein CASNGLAGGLNLNNEQFF. The full variable domain, rest sourced from reference TRBV5-1 and TRBJ2-1, is KAGVTQTPRYLIKTRGQQVTLSCSPISGHRSVSWYQQTPGQGLQFLFEYFSETQRNKGNFPGRFSGRQFSNSRSEMNVSTLELGDSALYLCASNGLAGGLNLNNEQFFGPGTRLTVL.

This clonotype came up a few times. The chain carries TRBV23-1 and TRBJ2-7, with D perhaps matching TRBD1 (5 bases). TRBV23-1 is an open reading frame, and its role is uncertain. CDR3 length: 16 residues. V lost 2 bases and J 2 bases, leaving 16 bases between the germline ends. The DNA of the CDR3 is TGCGCCAGCAGTCAACCCCGGCCGGGCAGGGCCTACGAGCAGTACGTC. Translated: CASSQPRPGRAYEQYV.

The chain joins TRBV6-2 or TRBV6-3 to TRBJ2-1; either TRBD1 or TRBD2 may fit D (5 bases each). Germline assignment: CDR1 MNHEY and CDR2 SVGEGT. The CDR3 consists of 14 residues. V was pared by 2 bases and J by 9 bases, with 14 bases between. The CDR3 is CASSYTGAFGEQFF. The CDR3, as DNA: TGTGCCAGCAGTTACACCGGGGCTTTTGGTGAGCAGTTCTTC.

V gene TRBV10-3 combines with J gene TRBJ2-3, with D possibly TRBD2 on 6 matching bases. The length of the CDR3 is 16 residues. Per germline, CDR1 ENHRY and CDR2 SYGVKD. The V end was cut by 2 bases, the J end by 2 bases, with 14 bases between. The DNA of the CDR3 is TGTGCCATCAGTGAGAAGACATGGGACTCCACAGATACGCAGTATTTT. This codes for CAISEKTWDSTDTQYF.

In its sample, this clonotype was seen once. The chain combines TRBV4-1 with TRBJ2-2, with D unclear. The CDR3 covers 16 residues. Germline CDR1 reads MGHRA; CDR2 reads YSYEKL. Trimming took 3 bases from V and 6 from J, leaving 17 bases between them. The DNA of the CDR3 is TGCGCCAGCAGCCAGAGAAGTAATATAGTCCCCGGGGAGCTGTTTTTT. This encodes CASSQRSNIVPGELFF.

This chain joins TRBV7-2 and TRBJ1-1, with no clear D. The CDR3 consists of 14 residues. Germline CDR1 reads SGHTA; CDR2 reads FQGNSA. Trimming cost V 6 bases and J 1 base, with 12 bases left between them. In nucleotides, the CDR3 is TGTGCCAGCAGACCCCCGGTATGGAACACTGAAGCTTTCTTT. Translating gives CASRPPVWNTEAFF.

This clonotype was observed a few times. The gene calls are TRBV5-1 and TRBJ2-7; no firm D call. Trimming took 0 bases from V and 1 from J, leaving 5 bases between them. The CDR3 loop spans 13 amino acids. Germline lookup yields CDR1 SGHRS and CDR2 YFSETQ. The CDR3 region has the DNA TGCGCCAGCAGCTTGGAAGGGTCCTACGAGCAGTACGTC. Its protein is CASSLEGSYEQYV.

In its sample, this clonotype was seen a few times. V usage is TRBV12-3 or TRBV12-4 and J usage is TRBJ2-2; D is ambiguous. V lost 3 bases to trimming and J lost 8 bases, with 13 bases between them. The length of the CDR3 is 14 residues. The CDR3 spells CASSFATYLGELFF. DNA of the CDR3: TGTGCCAGCAGTTTCGCGACTTACTTAGGGGAGCTGTTTTTT.

This clonotype was recorded a few times. The chain has TRBV28 and TRBJ2-5; 9 bases are shared with TRBD1. Per germline, CDR1 MDHEN and CDR2 SYDVKM. Trimming took 7 bases from V and 4 from J; bases not matched to a gene: 10. CDR3 length: 15 residues. Here the CDR3 DNA reads TGTGCCAGCAACCGGGACAGGGTATGGGGAGAGACCCAGTACTTC. Translation gives CASNRDRVWGETQYF.

This clonotype has ten or more counts. This chain uses TRBV6-2 or TRBV6-3 with TRBJ2-7; 9 bases fit TRBD1. CDR1 and CDR2 from the germline V gene are MNHEY and SVGEGT. V dropped 6 bases and J dropped 2; count of bases not matched to a gene: 5. This CDR3 comprises 14 residues. CDR3: CASRSGQGTYEQYF. CDR3 bases: TGTGCCAGCAGGTCGGGACAGGGAACCTACGAGCAGTACTTC.

The chain combines TRBV13 with TRBJ2-7; perhaps TRBD2 as D (7 bases). Germline V gives CDR1 PRHDT, CDR2 FYEKMQ (reference sequence). The CDR3 runs to 13 residues. Trimming pared 8 bases from V and 6 bases from J, leaving 17 bases between. This CDR3 reads CASDIRGASEQYF. In DNA form, the CDR3 reads TGTGCCAGCGACATTCGGGGGGCGAGCGAGCAGTACTTC.

The rearrangement uses TRBV9 and TRBJ2-3; D is perhaps TRBD2 (6 bases). The CDR3 length is 15 residues. Germline lookup yields CDR1 SGDLS and CDR2 YYNGEE. Trimming left V 2 bases short and J 5 bases short, with 15 bases between. The CDR3 DNA follows: TGTGCCAGCAGCGTGGATACTAGGAGGGTAGATACGCAGTATTTT. Translating it yields CASSVDTRRVDTQYF. Together with reference TRBV9 and TRBJ2-3, the CDR3 gives the full variable domain: DSGVTQTPKHLITATGQRVTLRCSPRSGDLSVYWYQQSLDQGLQFLIQYYNGEERAKGNILERFSAQQFPDLHSELNLSSLELGDSALYFCASSVDTRRVDTQYFGPGTRLTVL.

The genes are TRBV27 and TRBJ2-7; D may be TRBD1 or TRBD2 (6 bases each). The CDR3 has 15 residues. Trimming took off 3 bases at V and 3 bases at J, with 15 bases between the two ends. Germline CDR1 is MNHEY and CDR2 is SMNVEV (reference sequence). The CDR3 coding sequence is TGTGCCAGCAGTTTTAGTGGGGGGCTGAACTACGAGCAGTACTTC. Residues: CASSFSGGLNYEQYF.

This sequence joins TRBV11-2 and TRBJ2-1; 10 bases fit TRBD2. CDR3 length equals 19 residues. The V gene's germline CDR1 is SGHAT and CDR2 FQNNGV. With V trimmed by 1 base and J by 1 base, 10 bases remained unmatched. CDR3 residues: CASSLVASGRAVSYNEQFF. CDR3 nucleotides: TGTGCCAGCAGCTTAGTCGCAAGCGGGAGGGCCGTTTCCTACAATGAGCAGTTCTTC. The whole variable domain, remainder taken from reference TRBV11-2 and TRBJ2-1, is EAGVAQSPRYKIIEKRQSVAFWCNPISGHATLYWYQQILGQGPKLLIQFQNNGVVDDSQLPKDRFSAERLKGVDSTLKIQPAKLEDSAVYLCASSLVASGRAVSYNEQFFGPGTRLTVL.

The V call is TRBV7-9, the J call TRBJ1-1; 10 bases fit TRBD1. This CDR3 contains 17 residues. CDR1 is SEHNR, CDR2 FQNEAQ, per germline (reference sequence). V lost 1 base, J lost 8 bases, and 13 bases stayed unmatched. CDR3 nucleotide sequence: TGTGCCAGCAGCTTAGTATCAAGGGGACAGGGGCGCCACGAAGCTTTCTTT. Encoded protein: CASSLVSRGQGRHEAFF.

The V and J genes are TRBV13 and TRBJ2-1; 8 positions agree with TRBD2. The CDR3 extends over 16 amino acids. Germline V CDR1 and CDR2: PRHDT, FYEKMQ (reference sequence). The junction had 13 bases not matched to a gene; V was cut back by 5 bases and J by 7 bases. In DNA form, the CDR3 reads TGTGCCAGCAGCCCCGAGGGCAGCGGGAGTGGGAATGAGCAGTTCTTC. Its protein is CASSPEGSGSGNEQFF.

This clonotype was observed many times. The rearrangement links TRBV7-8 to TRBJ2-7; 7 nucleotides line up with TRBD1. The junction had 7 bases not matched to a gene; V was cut back by 5 bases and J by 0 bases. CDR1 SGHVS and CDR2 FQNEAQ come from the germline V gene. This CDR3 comprises 15 residues. In nucleotides, the CDR3 is TGTGCCAGCAGCCCCCAGGGGACAGCCTCCTACGAGCAGTACGTC. Encoded protein: CASSPQGTASYEQYV.

This clonotype was seen ten or more times. The chain recombines TRBV7-6 with TRBJ2-2; 12 nucleotides agree with TRBD2. V lost 3 bases, J lost 2 bases, and 10 bases stayed unmatched. CDR1 is SGHVS and CDR2 is FNYEAQ in the germline V gene. There are 19 residues in the CDR3. Written as DNA, the CDR3 is TGTGCCAGCAGCTTTCTCCTAGCGGGAGGGACCGGAAACACCGGGGAGCTGTTTTTT. Its protein product is CASSFLLAGGTGNTGELFF. Combining the CDR3 with reference TRBV7-6 and TRBJ2-2 gives the whole variable domain GAGVSQSPRYKVTKRGQDVALRCDPISGHVSLYWYRQALGQGPEFLTYFNYEAQQDKSGLPNDRFSAERPEGSISTLTIQRTEQRDSAMYRCASSFLLAGGTGNTGELFFGEGSRLTVL.

This clonotype appeared many times. The chain uses TRBV7-2 and TRBJ1-5; no reliable D call. Between the trimmed V and J ends, which lost 4 bases and 4 bases, there was a span of 8 bases. The germline gives CDR1 SGHTA, CDR2 FQGNSA. This CDR3 has 13 amino acids. CDR3 protein: CASSSSRNQPQHF. For the CDR3, the DNA is TGTGCCAGCAGCTCCTCCAGAAATCAGCCCCAGCATTTT.